This entry is about one T cell receptor (beta chain). With cryopreserved PBMCs as the source, around 2 micrograms of genomic DNA went to TCR beta libraries. Some clones are missing from TCRdb's copy, which holds only in-frame ones; the method was immunoSEQ multiplex PCR. Of about 120,000 clones listed, approximately 85% were seen once; the top ten hold roughly 2%. The source of the sample is a study of cytotoxic CD8 clonotypes in ibrutinib-treated CLL. V was pared by 6 bases and J by 5 bases, with 16 bases between. The CDR3 covers 13 residues. CDR1 is SQVTM, CDR2 ANQGSEA, per germline. Sample: PBMCs, taken after 24 months of ibrutinib treatment. The clonotype originates from a human donor with chronic lymphocytic leukemia. This rearrangement joins TRBV29-1 to TRBJ2-5; D is possibly TRBD1 (5 bases). The CDR3 sequence is CSVSDRIWETQYF. In nucleotides, the CDR3 is TGCAGCGTCTCCGACAGAATTTGGGAGACCCAGTACTTC.